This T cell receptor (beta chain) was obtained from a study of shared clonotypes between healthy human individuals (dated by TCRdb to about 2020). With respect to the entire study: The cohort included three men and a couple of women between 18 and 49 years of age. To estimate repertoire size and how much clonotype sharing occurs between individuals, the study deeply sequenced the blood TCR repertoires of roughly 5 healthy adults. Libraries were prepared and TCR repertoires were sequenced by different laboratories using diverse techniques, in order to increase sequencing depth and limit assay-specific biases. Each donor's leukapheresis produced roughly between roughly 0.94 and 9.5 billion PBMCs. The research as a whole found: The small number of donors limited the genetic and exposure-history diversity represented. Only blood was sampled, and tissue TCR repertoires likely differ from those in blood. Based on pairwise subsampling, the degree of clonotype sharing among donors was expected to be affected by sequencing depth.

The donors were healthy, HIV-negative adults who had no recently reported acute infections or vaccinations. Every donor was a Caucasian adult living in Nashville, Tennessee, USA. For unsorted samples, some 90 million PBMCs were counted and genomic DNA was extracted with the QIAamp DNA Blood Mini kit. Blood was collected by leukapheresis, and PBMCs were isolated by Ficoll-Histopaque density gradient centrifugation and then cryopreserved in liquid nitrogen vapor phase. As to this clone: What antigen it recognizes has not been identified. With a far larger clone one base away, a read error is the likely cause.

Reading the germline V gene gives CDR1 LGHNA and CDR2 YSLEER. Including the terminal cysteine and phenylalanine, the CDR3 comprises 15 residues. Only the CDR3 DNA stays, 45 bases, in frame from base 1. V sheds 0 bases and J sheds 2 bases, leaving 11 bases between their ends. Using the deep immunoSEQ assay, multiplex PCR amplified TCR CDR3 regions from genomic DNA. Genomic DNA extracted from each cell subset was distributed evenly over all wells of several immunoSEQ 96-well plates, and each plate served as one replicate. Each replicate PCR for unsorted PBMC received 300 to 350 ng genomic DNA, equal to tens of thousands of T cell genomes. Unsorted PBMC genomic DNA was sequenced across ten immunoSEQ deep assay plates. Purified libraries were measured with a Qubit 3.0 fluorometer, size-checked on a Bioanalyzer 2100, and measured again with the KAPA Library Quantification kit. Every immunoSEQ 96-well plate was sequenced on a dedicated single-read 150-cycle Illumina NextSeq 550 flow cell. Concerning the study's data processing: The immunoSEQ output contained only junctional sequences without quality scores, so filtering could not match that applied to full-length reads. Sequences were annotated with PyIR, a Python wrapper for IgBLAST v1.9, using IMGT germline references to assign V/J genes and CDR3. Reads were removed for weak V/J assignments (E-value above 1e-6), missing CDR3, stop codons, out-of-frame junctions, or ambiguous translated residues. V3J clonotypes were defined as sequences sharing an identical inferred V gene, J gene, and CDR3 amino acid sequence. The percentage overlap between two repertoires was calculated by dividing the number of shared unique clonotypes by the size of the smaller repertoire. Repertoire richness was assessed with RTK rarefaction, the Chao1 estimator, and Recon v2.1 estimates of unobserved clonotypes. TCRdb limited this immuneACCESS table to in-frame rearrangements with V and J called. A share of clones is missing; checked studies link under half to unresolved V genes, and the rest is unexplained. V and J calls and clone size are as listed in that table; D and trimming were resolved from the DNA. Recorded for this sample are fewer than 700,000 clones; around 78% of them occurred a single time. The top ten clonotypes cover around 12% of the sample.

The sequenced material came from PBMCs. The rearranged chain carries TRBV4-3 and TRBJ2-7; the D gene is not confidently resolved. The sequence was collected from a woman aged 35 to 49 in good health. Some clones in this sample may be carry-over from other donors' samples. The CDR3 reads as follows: CASSQDTQDPYEQYF. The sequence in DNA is TGCGCCAGCAGCCAAGATACCCAGGACCCCTACGAGCAGTACTTC.